The clone carrying this T cell receptor beta chain was picked up one time. Patients having uncontrolled infection, another autoimmune disease, pregnancy or lactation were not included. RNA transcripts were the template for amplifying TCR beta CDR3 regions. TCR CDR3 underwent first-round RT-PCR with the HTBI primer set. TCRdb re-called the multiplex PCR reads with MiXCR, one entry per CDR3 protein. Counted here are 490,000 or so distinct CDR3 sequences, 20% to 25% occurring once; the ten biggest clones make up approximately 54%. The data stem from a study of T cells in Graves' hyperthyroidism and ophthalmopathy. Sequenced input: blood. The source of this sequence is a woman aged 70-85 years with Graves' ophthalmopathy.

CDR3 amino acids: CASSAKQGATNEKLFF. The DNA of the CDR3 is TGTGCCAGTAGTGCCAAACAGGGGGCAACTAATGAAAAACTGTTTTTT. The V and J genes are TRBV19 and TRBJ1-4, with TRBD1 matching over 8 bases. Germline V CDR1 and CDR2: LNHDA, SQIVND (reference sequence). V dropped 5 bases and J dropped 0; count of bases not matched to a gene: 5. There are 16 residues in the CDR3.